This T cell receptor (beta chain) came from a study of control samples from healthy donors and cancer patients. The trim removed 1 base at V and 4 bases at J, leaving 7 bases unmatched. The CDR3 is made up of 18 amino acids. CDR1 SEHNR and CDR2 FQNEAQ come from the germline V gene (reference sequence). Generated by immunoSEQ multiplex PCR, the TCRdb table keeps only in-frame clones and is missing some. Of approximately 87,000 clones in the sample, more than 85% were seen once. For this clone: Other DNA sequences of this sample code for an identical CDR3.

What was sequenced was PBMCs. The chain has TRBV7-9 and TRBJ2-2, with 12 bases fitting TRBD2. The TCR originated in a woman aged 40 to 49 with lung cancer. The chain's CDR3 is CASSLGLAGGPSTGELFF. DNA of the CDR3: TGTGCCAGCAGCTTAGGTCTAGCGGGGGGGCCGAGCACCGGGGAGCTGTTTTTT.